This is a list of T cell receptor beta chains from one sample in a study of cytomegalovirus exposure and HLA in healthy donors. The repertoire was sequenced with immunoSEQ multiplex PCR; TCRdb's copy has only in-frame clones and lacks some. Here the sample spans about 170,000 clones, around 68% being singletons. The source material was PBMCs. The receptors derive from a girl aged 10-17 years in good health and CMV-seronegative. Each CDR3 is given with its conserved first and last residue. Fields, in order: clone size, V gene, D gene, J gene, CDR3 protein, CDR3 DNA. D genes are given only for firm matches. The listing skips clone size in some rows; elsewhere it reads once, few, many or a size class.

.	TRBV5-5	.	TRBJ2-5	CASSLAPGSETQYF	TGTGCCAGCAGCTTGGCCCCGGGGTCCGAGACCCAGTACTTC
.	TRBV7-8	TRBD1	TRBJ1-2	CASSPTRQGVIDYGYTF	TGTGCCAGCAGCCCCACCCGGCAGGGGGTTATAGACTATGGCTACACCTTC
.	TRBV6-1	.	TRBJ2-7	CASSEAYYEQYF	TGTGCCAGCAGTGAAGCCTACTACGAGCAGTACTTC
.	TRBV5-1	.	TRBJ1-5	CASSFEGMSNQPQHF	TGCGCCAGCAGCTTCGAGGGAATGAGCAATCAGCCCCAGCATTTT
.	TRBV7-9	TRBD2	TRBJ2-1	CASSSFASTSGSYNEQFF	TGTGCCAGCAGCTCTTTCGCGAGCACTAGCGGCTCCTACAATGAGCAGTTCTTC
.	TRBV14	.	TRBJ1-2	CASSQHWETADYGYTF	TGTGCCAGCAGTCAACATTGGGAGACGGCTGACTATGGCTACACCTTC
.	TRBV7-9	.	TRBJ1-4	CASSYARGIDEKLFF	TGTGCCAGCAGCTACGCTCGGGGTATTGATGAAAAACTGTTTTTT
.	TRBV6-6	.	TRBJ1-4	CASRPGGGHEKLFF	TGTGCCAGCAGGCCCGGGGGGGGACATGAAAAACTGTTTTTT
.	TRBV25-1	.	TRBJ1-6	CASSEPTGGYNSPLHF	TGTGCCAGCAGTGAACCCACCGGAGGCTATAATTCACCCCTCCACTTT
once	TRBV6-6	.	TRBJ1-5	CASRPDIDQPQHF	TGTGCCAGCAGGCCCGACATCGATCAGCCCCAGCATTTT
.	TRBV5-6	.	TRBJ2-6	CASSLGTTNVLTF	TGTGCCAGCAGCTTGGGGACTACCAACGTCCTGACTTTC
.	TRBV5-1	.	TRBJ1-3	CASSSTRLISGNTIYF	TGCGCCAGCAGCTCCACTCGACTGATCTCTGGAAACACCATATATTTT
.	TRBV9	.	TRBJ1-4	CASSEVGGFSEKLFF	TGTGCCAGCAGCGAAGTAGGGGGATTTAGCGAAAAACTGTTTTTT
.	TRBV6-1	TRBD2	TRBJ2-5	CASTELASSRETQYF	TGTGCCAGCACTGAACTAGCGAGCAGTCGAGAGACCCAGTACTTC
few	TRBV30	TRBD1	TRBJ2-5	CACQPHGTGGLETQYF	TGTGCCTGTCAACCACACGGGACAGGGGGCTTAGAGACCCAGTACTTC
.	TRBV7-9	.	TRBJ1-1	CASSLERSFNTEAFF	TGTGCCAGCAGCTTAGAACGCAGTTTCAACACTGAAGCTTTCTTT
.	TRBV6-6	TRBD1	TRBJ1-5	CASSYRTGKNQPQHF	TGTGCCAGCAGTTACCGGACAGGGAAGAATCAGCCCCAGCATTTT
.	TRBV5-4	.	TRBJ1-4	CASSLQGRGNEKLFF	TGTGCCAGCAGCTTGCAGGGGCGCGGTAATGAAAAACTGTTTTTT
once	TRBV5-1	.	TRBJ2-7	CASRPTVSYEQYF	TGCGCCAGCAGACCGACAGTCTCCTACGAGCAGTACTTC